The 20 T cell receptor beta chains below were found in one sample sequenced in a study of tumor-infiltrating lymphocytes in primary liver carcinoma. Unsorted bulk tissue (roughly 17-34 mg) underwent RNA and DNA co-extraction. A primer in the constant region served to generate TCR beta cDNA from approximately 450 ng of total RNA. Each TCR beta library was derived from three nested multiplex PCR rounds that employed slightly modified ARM-PCR. Primers for the first two PCR rounds were TRBV1-TRBV30 forward primers and a C-beta reverse primer (about 9 cycles per round). Each CDR3 protein is one row after TCRdb ran MiXCR on the multiplex PCR reads. This table holds around 29,000 distinct CDR3 sequences, 70% to 80% found once. The specimen sequenced was liver tumor tissue from sampling region 5. The subset is: tumor region T5, tumor centre. Every receptor here comes from a man aged 35 to 55 with primary liver carcinoma and hepatitis B virus infection.

This clonotype occurred many times. J is TRBJ2-3 and V is TRBV7-9; 10 nucleotides match TRBD1. The V segment lost 5 bases and the J segment 2 bases; nucleotides outside the gene matches: 4. CDR1 is SEHNR and CDR2 is FQNEAQ in the germline V gene (reference sequence). The CDR3 is made up of 15 amino acids. CDR3 bases: TGTGCCAGCAGCCTAAGACAGGGGGCCACAGATACGCAGTATTTT. Its protein is CASSLRQGATDTQYF.

This chain uses TRBV6-6 with TRBJ2-7; possibly TRBD2 for D (6 bases). Germline V gene lookup returns CDR1 MNHNY and CDR2 SVGAGI (reference sequence). The CDR3 totals 17 residues. Trimming left V 2 bases short and J 2 bases short, with 19 bases between. The CDR3 DNA is TGTGCCAGCAGTTACGGGAGTGGGACGGGGGACGCCTACGAGCAGTACTTC. It codes for CASSYGSGTGDAYEQYF.

This clonotype was detected a few times. V usage is TRBV4-2 and J usage is TRBJ2-1; 13 nucleotides align to TRBD2. After removal of 5 bases from V and 5 bases from J, the junction contained 6 bases not matched to a gene. This CDR3 has 16 residues. Germline V CDR1 and CDR2: LGHNA, YNFKEQ. This chain's CDR3 is CASSVTGTSGDNEQFF. CDR3 nucleotides: TGTGCCAGCAGCGTAACCGGGACTAGCGGGGACAATGAGCAGTTCTTC.

Remarks on this clonotype: One end of the junction is discordant with germline, which a read error may explain. V is TRBV11-3 and J is TRBJ2-2, with a possible D match to TRBD2 (5 bases). The CDR3 spans 15 residues. Germline CDR1 and CDR2: SGHNT and YENEEA. DNA of the CDR3: TGTGCCAGGTGGCGCCTTAAACCCATGACCTGGGAGCTGTTATTT. Translation: CARWRLKPMTWELLF.

About this clonotype: The junction and the germline gene differ at one end; a read error may be behind it. This chain uses TRBV5-6 with TRBJ2-7, with TRBD1 matching 7 bases. This CDR3 contains 14 residues. CDR1 and CDR2 from the germline V gene are SGHDT and YYEEEE. This CDR3 is CASSLRDSLHVQYF. In DNA, the CDR3 is TGCGCCAGCAGCCTCCGGGACAGCCTACACGTGCAGTACTTC.

This clonotype is medium-sized. The chain employs TRBV10-3 and TRBJ2-1, with D perhaps assigned TRBD1 or TRBD2 (5 bases each). The CDR3 covers 13 residues. In germline, CDR1 is ENHRY, CDR2 SYGVKD. V lost 2 bases to trimming and J lost 10 bases, with 12 bases between them. The CDR3 coding sequence is TGTGCCATCAGTGAGCGGGACGACGGGGAGCAGTTCTTC. It codes for CAISERDDGEQFF.

This rearrangement joins TRBV4-2 to TRBJ1-6; D perhaps matches TRBD1 (5 bases). V dropped 10 bases and J dropped 2 bases, with 21 bases sitting between them. The CDR3 sequence is 17 residues long. Germline V CDR1 and CDR2: LGHNA, YNFKEQ. DNA for the CDR3: TGTGCCAATAGCCAAGATCCGGGGGGGACCTATAATTCACCCCTCCACTTT. Protein: CANSQDPGGTYNSPLHF.

On this clonotype itself: At one of its ends the junction is not consistent with the germline gene, which may arise from a read error. The J gene is TRBJ2-7, the V gene TRBV28, with D possibly TRBD1 on 5 matching bases. The length of the CDR3 is 14 residues. From germline, CDR1 is MDHEN and CDR2 SYDVKM. The CDR3 DNA sequence: TGTGCCGGCAGCCTAGGACACCGATCCTACGAGCACTACTTC. It translates to CAGSLGHRSYEHYF.

The chain combines TRBV11-2 with TRBJ2-7; D is unresolved. The germline CDR1 and CDR2 sequences are SGHAT and FQNNGV. The CDR3 contains 15 residues. Trimming cost V 0 bases and J 0 bases, with 9 bases left between them. The CDR3 spells CASSLEYSSSYEQYF. The CDR3 nucleotides read TGTGCCAGCAGCTTAGAGTACTCCAGCTCCTACGAGCAGTACTTC.

Comments on this clonotype: At one end the junction does not follow the germline gene, possibly because of a read error. CDR3: CVSSIGTGVTGELFF. In DNA, the CDR3 is TGTGTCAGCAGTATCGGGACAGGGGTCACTGGGGAACTGTTTTTT. The gene calls are TRBV5-6 and TRBJ2-2; 10 bases are a match to TRBD1. The CDR3 is made up of 15 amino acids. Germline values: CDR1 SGHDT, CDR2 YYEEEE.

This rearrangement joins TRBV6-5 to TRBJ2-7; 10 bases align to TRBD2. The length of the CDR3 is 14 residues. Trimming took 4 bases from V and 8 from J; bases not matched to a gene: 8. Per germline, CDR1 MNHEY and CDR2 SVGAGI. This chain's CDR3 is CASSFSGTSDKQYF. Here the CDR3 DNA reads TGTGCCAGCAGTTTTTCCGGGACTAGCGACAAGCAGTACTTC.

This clonotype was recorded only once. As the CDR3 is not closed by the conserved phenylalanine or tryptophan, this likely results from a read error. No DNA is shown, since the ends of the CDR3 on it are uncertain; the CDR3 is the one TCRdb lists. V gene TRBV6-2 or TRBV6-3 combines with J gene TRBJ1-1. Germline V gene sequence: CDR1 MNHEY, CDR2 SVGEGT. A total of 14 residues make up the CDR3, ends included. The CDR3 protein is CASSYPELNTEAFL.

In regard to this clonotype: A much bigger clone sits one base away, suggesting this may be a read error. The chain couples TRBV24-1 to TRBJ2-5; possibly TRBD1 for D (6 bases). Germline values: CDR1 KGHDR, CDR2 SFDVKD. The length of the CDR3 is 15 residues. V was trimmed by 9 bases and J by 7 bases, leaving 23 bases between them. The DNA of the CDR3 is TGTGCCACCTCCGCAGGGGATCCTCGTAAAGGGACCCAGTACTTC. It encodes CATSAGDPRKGTQYF.

This clonotype has only one observation. The CDR3 nucleotides read TGTGCCAGCAGTTTTAGGGGACCCCTTGGCACAGATACGCAGTATTTT. Encoded protein: CASSFRGPLGTDTQYF. The genes are TRBV28 and TRBJ2-3, with D tentatively TRBD1 or TRBD2 (5 bases each). CDR3 length: 16 residues. Trimming removed 3 bases at V and 1 base at J, with 14 bases between. Germline V lookup: CDR1 MDHEN, CDR2 SYDVKM.

As for this clonotype: At one boundary the junction diverges from the germline segment, which might be a read error. The V gene is TRBV7-8, the J gene TRBJ2-2; maybe TRBD2 (6 bases). Germline V CDR1 and CDR2: SGHVS, FQNEAQ. The CDR3 length is 14 residues. The CDR3 sequence is CASSLLSRDGDLFF. CDR3 sequence (DNA): TGTGCCAGCAGCTTACTTTCGCGGGACGGGGACCTGTTTTTT.

Turning to this clonotype: At one end, the junction sequence differs from germline, possibly due to a read error. V is TRBV5-6 and J is TRBJ2-7, with 12 bases fitting TRBD2. The length of the CDR3 is 13 residues. The V gene's germline CDR1 is SGHDT and CDR2 YYEEEE. The CDR3 region is CACVLAGGYEQCF. The CDR3 bases are TGTGCCTGCGTACTAGCGGGAGGCTACGAGCAGTGCTTC. The full variable domain, in which reference TRBV5-6 and TRBJ2-7 provide the parts outside the CDR3, is DAGVTQSPTHLIKTRGQQVTLRCSPKSGHDTVSWYQQALGQGPQFIFQYYEEEERQRGNFPDRFSGHQFPNYSSELNVNALLLGDSALYLCACVLAGGYEQCFGPGTRLTVT.

As for this clonotype: Its ends do not fully match the called genes, so a read error is possible. The rearrangement joins TRBV4-2 to TRBJ1-1; 8 bases line up with TRBD1. In germline, CDR1 is LGHNA, CDR2 YNFKEQ. The CDR3 totals 17 residues. CDR3 sequence: CASSQEYGQGSWAEVFF. The CDR3 DNA reads TGTGCCAGCAGCCAAGAGTACGGACAGGGTTCTTGGGCTGAAGTTTTCTTT.

V and J are TRBV4-2 and TRBJ1-1; no clear D gene. This CDR3 is 17 amino acids long. Deletions cut 0 bases from V and 5 bases from J, with 19 bases between. CDR1 and CDR2 from the germline V gene are LGHNA and YNFKEQ. The CDR3 reads CASSQEYEQTFWTEAFF. For the CDR3, the DNA is TGTGCCAGCAGCCAAGAGTACGAACAGACTTTTTGGACTGAAGCTTTCTTT.

In its sample, this clonotype is medium-sized (0.01 to 0.1%). The chain employs TRBV10-1 and TRBJ2-5; 10 nucleotides line up with TRBD1. Germline V gene lookup returns CDR1 WNHNN and CDR2 SYGVQD (reference sequence). CDR3 length equals 14 residues. V trimming: 5 bases; J trimming: 3 bases; junction bases outside the gene matches: 3. This CDR3 reads CASSQDRGEETQYF. The CDR3 DNA reads TGCGCCAGCAGTCAGGACAGGGGGGAAGAGACCCAGTACTTC.

In regard to this clonotype: The germline gene is not matched at one end of the junction; a read error may be the cause. The rearrangement links TRBV12-3 or TRBV12-4 to TRBJ2-4, with D perhaps being TRBD1 or TRBD2 (5 bases each). The CDR3 contains 18 residues. CDR3 amino acids: CASCLWGGAGITRNIQYF. CDR3 nucleotides: TGTGCTAGCTGTTTATGGGGTGGGGCGGGCATAACCAGAAACATTCAATACTTC.